This T cell receptor (beta chain) was recovered during a study of T cells in Graves' hyperthyroidism and ophthalmopathy. Study context: Peripheral blood collection took place at initial diagnosis, before any treatment. Whole-study results and caveats: Ophthalmopathy cases were set apart from stable hyperthyroidism by a 13 V-J model. Most thyroid clonotypes expanded above 0.001 appeared in blood too. Median prediction lead before ophthalmopathy onset was around 7 months with the model.

Amplified TCR beta CDR3 regions derived from RNA transcripts. The HTBI primer set was used in a first-round RT-PCR of the TCR CDR3. TCRdb ran MiXCR on the multiplex PCR reads and lists one entry per CDR3 protein. The sample holds some 300,000 distinct CDR3 sequences, about 14% seen once. This clonotype was detected only a few times. No antigen is known for it. The CDR3 has 16 amino acids. Germline CDR1 MNHEY, CDR2 SMNVEV (reference sequence). V shed 8 bases and J shed 4 bases, with 21 bases lying between them. The rearrangement links TRBV27 to TRBJ2-1, with D possibly being TRBD1 or TRBD2 (5 bases each). Specimen: blood. This sequence originates from a woman aged 30 to 39 with Graves' hyperthyroidism that later progressed to Graves' ophthalmopathy. Here the CDR3 DNA reads TGTGCCAGCGGAAATAGGGGCTTGGGGGTTTACAATGAGCAGTTCTTC. It translates to CASGNRGLGVYNEQFF.